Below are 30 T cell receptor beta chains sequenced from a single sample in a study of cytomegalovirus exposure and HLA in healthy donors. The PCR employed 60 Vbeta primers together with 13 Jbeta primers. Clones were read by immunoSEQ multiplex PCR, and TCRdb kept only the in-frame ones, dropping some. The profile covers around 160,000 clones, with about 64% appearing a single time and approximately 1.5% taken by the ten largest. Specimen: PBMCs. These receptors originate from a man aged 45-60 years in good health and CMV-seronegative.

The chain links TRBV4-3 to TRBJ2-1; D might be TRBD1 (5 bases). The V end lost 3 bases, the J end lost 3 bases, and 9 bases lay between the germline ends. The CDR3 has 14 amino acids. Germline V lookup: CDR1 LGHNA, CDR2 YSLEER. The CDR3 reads CASSQGQVYNEQFF. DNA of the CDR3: TGCGCCAGCAGCCAGGGGCAGGTCTACAATGAGCAGTTCTTC.

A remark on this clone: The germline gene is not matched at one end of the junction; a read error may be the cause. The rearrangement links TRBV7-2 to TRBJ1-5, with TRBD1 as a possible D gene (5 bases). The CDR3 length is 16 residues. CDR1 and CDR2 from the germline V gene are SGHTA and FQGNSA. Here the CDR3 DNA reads TGTGCCAGCAGCTTAGGTTCGGTTAGGGGCAACCAGCCCCAGCATTTT. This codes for CASSLGSVRGNQPQHF.

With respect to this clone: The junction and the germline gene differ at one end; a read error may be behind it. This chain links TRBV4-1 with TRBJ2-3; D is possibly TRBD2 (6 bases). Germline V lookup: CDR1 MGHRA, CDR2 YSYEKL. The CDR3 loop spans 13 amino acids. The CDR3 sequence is CASSQEGLAPYGF. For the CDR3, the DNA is TGCGCCAGCAGCCAAGAAGGGCTAGCGCCCTATGGCTTT.

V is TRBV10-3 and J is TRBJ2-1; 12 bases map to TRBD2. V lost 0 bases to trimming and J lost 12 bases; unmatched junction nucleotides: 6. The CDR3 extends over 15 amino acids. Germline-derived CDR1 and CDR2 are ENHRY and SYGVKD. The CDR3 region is CAISESPSGGAVQFF. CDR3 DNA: TGTGCCATCAGTGAGTCACCTAGCGGGGGGGCGGTGCAGTTCTTC.

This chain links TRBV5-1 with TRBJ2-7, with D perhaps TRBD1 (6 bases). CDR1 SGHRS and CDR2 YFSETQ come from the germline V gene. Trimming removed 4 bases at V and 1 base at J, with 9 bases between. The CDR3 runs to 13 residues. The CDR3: CASSGGLSYEQYF. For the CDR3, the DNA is TGCGCCAGCAGCGGGGGCTTATCCTACGAGCAGTACTTC.

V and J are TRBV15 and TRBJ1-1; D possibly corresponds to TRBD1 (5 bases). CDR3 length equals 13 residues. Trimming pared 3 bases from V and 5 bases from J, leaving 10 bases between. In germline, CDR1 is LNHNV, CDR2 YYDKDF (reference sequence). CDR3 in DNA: TGTGCCACCAGCAGGGTCCAGGGTACTGAAGCTTTCTTT. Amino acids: CATSRVQGTEAFF.

The CDR3 DNA sequence: TGTGCCAGCAGCCTAACCCCCGGGACAGGGGGCATAAAACTGTTTTTT. Translating gives CASSLTPGTGGIKLFF. The chain employs TRBV7-2 and TRBJ1-4, with 12 bases lining up with TRBD1. The CDR3 is 16 amino acids. Germline-derived CDR1 and CDR2 are SGHTA and FQGNSA. The V and J ends lost 5 bases and 10 bases, in that order; junction bases with no gene match: 11. Using reference TRBV7-2 and TRBJ1-4 for the parts outside the CDR3, the full variable domain is GAGVSQSPSNKVTEKGKDVELRCDPISGHTALYWYRQSLGQGLEFLIYFQGNSAPDKSGLPSDRFSAERTGGSVSTLTIQRTQQEDSAVYLCASSLTPGTGGIKLFFGSGTQLSVL.

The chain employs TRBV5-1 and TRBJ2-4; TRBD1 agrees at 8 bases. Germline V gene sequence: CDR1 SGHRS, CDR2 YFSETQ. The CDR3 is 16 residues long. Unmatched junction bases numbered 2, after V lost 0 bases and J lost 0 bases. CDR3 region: CASSLGQGLAKNIQYF. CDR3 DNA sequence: TGCGCCAGCAGCTTGGGACAGGGGTTAGCCAAAAACATTCAGTACTTC.

CDR3: CASSVQGVHEQYF. In DNA, the CDR3 is TGTGCCAGCAGCGTACAGGGTGTCCACGAGCAGTACTTC. V is TRBV5-4 and J is TRBJ2-7; maybe TRBD1 (6 bases). Germline V CDR1 and CDR2: SGHNT, YYREEE (reference sequence). The CDR3 sequence is 13 residues long. V lost 4 bases, J lost 5 bases, and 13 bases lay in between.

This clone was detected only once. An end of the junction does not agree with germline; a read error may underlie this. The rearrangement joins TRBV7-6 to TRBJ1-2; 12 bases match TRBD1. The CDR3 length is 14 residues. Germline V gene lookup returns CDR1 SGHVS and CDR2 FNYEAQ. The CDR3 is CASSSLRDRGQVIF. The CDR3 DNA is TGTGCCAGCAGCTCACTCCGGGACAGGGGGCAGGTTATATTC.

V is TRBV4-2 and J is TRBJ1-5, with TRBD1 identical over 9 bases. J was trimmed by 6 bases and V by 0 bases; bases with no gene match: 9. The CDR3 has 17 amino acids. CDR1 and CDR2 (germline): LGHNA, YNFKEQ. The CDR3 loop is CASSQDWQGQGGQPQHF. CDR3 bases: TGTGCCAGCAGCCAAGATTGGCAGGGACAGGGAGGTCAGCCCCAGCATTTT.

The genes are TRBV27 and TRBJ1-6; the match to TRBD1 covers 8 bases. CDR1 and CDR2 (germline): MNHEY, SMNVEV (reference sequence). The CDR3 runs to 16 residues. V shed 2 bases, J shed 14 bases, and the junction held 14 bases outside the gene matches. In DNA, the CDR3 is TGTGCCAGCAGTTTAAGCCCCCTCCGGGACAGGAGGACCCTCCACTTT. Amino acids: CASSLSPLRDRRTLHF.

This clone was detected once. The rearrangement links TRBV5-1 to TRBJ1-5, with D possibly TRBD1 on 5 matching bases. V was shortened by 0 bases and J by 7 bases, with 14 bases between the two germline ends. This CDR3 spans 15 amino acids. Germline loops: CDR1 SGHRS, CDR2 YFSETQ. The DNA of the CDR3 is TGCGCCAGCAGCTTGGACTCGGTCAGGGAACAGCCCCAGCATTTT. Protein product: CASSLDSVREQPQHF.

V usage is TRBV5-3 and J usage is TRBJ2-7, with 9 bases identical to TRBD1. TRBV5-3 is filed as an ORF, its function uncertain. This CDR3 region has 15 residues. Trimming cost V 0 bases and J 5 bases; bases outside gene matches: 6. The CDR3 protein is CARSLGGGTGHEQYF. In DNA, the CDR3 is TGTGCCAGAAGCTTGGGGGGCGGGACAGGGCACGAGCAGTACTTC.

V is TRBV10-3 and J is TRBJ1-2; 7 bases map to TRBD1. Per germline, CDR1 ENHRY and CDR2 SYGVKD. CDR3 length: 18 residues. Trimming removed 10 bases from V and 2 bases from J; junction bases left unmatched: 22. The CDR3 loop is CATRSLTASTGANYGYTF. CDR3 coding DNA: TGTGCCACTAGGTCCCTTACAGCCTCCACAGGGGCGAACTATGGCTACACCTTC.

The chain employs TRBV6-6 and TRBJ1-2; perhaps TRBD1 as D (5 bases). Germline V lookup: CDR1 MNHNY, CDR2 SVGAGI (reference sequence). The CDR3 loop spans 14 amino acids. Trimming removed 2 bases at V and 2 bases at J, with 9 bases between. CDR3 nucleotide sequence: TGTGCCAGCAGTTACCCACAGGTCAACTATGGCTACACCTTC. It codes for CASSYPQVNYGYTF.

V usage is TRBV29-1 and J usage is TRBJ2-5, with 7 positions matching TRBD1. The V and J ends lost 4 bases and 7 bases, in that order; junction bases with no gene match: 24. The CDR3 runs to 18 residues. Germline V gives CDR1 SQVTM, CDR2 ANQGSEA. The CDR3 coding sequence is TGCAGCGTTGGGTCGAGAGGCACAGGGGTCCACACCCGGGGGACCCAGTACTTC. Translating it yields CSVGSRGTGVHTRGTQYF.

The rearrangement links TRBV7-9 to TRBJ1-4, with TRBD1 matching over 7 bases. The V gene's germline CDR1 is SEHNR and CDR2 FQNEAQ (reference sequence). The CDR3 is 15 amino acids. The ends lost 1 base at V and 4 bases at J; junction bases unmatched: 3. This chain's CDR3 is CASSLGGDSNEKLFF. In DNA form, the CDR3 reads TGTGCCAGCAGCTTAGGTGGGGACAGTAATGAAAAACTGTTTTTT.

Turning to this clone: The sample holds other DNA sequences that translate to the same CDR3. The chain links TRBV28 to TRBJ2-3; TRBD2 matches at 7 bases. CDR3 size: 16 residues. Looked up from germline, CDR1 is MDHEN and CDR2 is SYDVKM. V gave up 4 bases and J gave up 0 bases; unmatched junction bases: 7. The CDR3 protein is CASSSPRGGSTDTQYF. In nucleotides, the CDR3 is TGTGCCAGCAGTTCCCCCCGCGGGGGTAGCACAGATACGCAGTATTTT.

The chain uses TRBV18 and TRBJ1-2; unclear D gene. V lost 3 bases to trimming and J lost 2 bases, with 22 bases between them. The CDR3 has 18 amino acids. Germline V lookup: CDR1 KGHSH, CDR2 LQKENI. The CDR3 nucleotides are TGTGCCAGCTCACCCTCCTCTTCCCGGAGGGAGGGCAACTATGGCTACACCTTC. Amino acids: CASSPSSSRREGNYGYTF.

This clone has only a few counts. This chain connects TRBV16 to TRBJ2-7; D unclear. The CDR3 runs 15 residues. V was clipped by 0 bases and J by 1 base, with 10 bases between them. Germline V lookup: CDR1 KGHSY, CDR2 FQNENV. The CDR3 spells CASSQSAGVSYEQYF. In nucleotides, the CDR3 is TGTGCCAGCAGCCAATCGGCAGGCGTTTCCTACGAGCAGTACTTC.

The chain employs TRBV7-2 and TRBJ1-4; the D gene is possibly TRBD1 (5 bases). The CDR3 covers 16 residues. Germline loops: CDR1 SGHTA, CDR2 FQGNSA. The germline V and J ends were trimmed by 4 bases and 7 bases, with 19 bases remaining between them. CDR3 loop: CASSSNSGGGREKLFF. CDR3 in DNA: TGTGCCAGCAGCTCTAACAGTGGGGGGGGTCGTGAAAAACTGTTTTTT.

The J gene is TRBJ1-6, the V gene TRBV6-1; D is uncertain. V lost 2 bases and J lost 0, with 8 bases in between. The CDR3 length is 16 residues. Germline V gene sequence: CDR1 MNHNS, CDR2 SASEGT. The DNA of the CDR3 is TGTGCCAGCAGTGAAAAGACATACTCCTATAATTCACCCCTCCACTTT. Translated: CASSEKTYSYNSPLHF.

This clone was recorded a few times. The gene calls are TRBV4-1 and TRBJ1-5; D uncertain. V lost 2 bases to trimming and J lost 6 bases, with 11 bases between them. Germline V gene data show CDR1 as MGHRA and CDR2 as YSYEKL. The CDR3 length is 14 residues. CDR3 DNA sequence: TGCGCCAGCAGCCAACCCCCGGGAAGTCAGCCCCAGCATTTT. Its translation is CASSQPPGSQPQHF.

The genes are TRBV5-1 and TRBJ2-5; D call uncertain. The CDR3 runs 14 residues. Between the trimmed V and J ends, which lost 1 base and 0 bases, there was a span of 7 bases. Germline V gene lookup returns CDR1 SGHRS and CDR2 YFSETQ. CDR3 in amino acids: CASSLSLYQETQYF. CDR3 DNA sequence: TGCGCCAGCAGCTTGTCTTTGTACCAAGAGACCCAGTACTTC.

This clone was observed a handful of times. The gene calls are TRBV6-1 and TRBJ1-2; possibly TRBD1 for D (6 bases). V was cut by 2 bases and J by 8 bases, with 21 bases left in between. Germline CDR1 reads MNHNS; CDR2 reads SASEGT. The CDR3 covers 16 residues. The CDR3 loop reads CASSENPTGSSLGYTF. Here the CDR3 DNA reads TGTGCCAGCAGTGAAAACCCAACAGGGTCTAGTTTGGGCTACACCTTC.

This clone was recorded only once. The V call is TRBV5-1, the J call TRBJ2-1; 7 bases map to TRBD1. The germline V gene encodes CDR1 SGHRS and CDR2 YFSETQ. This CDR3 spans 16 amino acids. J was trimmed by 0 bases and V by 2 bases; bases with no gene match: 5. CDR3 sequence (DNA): TGCGCCAGCAGCTTTACGGGACAGAACTCCTACAATGAGCAGTTCTTC. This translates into CASSFTGQNSYNEQFF.

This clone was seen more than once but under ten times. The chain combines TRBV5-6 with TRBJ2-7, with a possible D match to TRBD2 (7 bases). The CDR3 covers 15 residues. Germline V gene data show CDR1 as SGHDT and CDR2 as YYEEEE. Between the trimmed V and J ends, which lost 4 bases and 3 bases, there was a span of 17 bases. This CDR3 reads CASSQKAGAIYEQYF. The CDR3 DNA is TGTGCCAGCAGCCAAAAGGCGGGGGCGATCTACGAGCAGTACTTC.

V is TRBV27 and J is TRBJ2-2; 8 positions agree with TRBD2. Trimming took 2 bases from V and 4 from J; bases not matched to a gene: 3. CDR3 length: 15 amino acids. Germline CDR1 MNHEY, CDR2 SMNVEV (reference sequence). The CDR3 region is CASSLNLAGTGELFF. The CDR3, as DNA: TGTGCCAGCAGTTTAAATCTAGCGGGCACCGGGGAGCTGTTTTTT.

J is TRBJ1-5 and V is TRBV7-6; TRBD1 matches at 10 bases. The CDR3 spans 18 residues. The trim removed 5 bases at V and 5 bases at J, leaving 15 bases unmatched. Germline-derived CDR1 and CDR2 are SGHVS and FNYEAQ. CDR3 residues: CASSTLGRGQGMDQPQHF. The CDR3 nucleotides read TGTGCCAGCAGCACCCTTGGGAGGGGACAGGGGATGGATCAGCCCCAGCATTTT.